Below are 7 T cell receptor beta chains sequenced from a single sample in a study of blood T cell repertoires in COVID-19. Sequenced by immunoSEQ multiplex PCR; TCRdb stores in-frame clones only, minus some. The table lists 200,000 to 250,000 clones, around 88% of them singletons. What was sequenced was peripheral blood. The receptor set was obtained from a woman aged 30 to 39 with COVID-19, enrolled during active disease.

This clone is a singleton in its sample. CDR3 DNA sequence: TGTGCCAGCAGCCAAGGGCCGTCGGGCTACGAGCAGTACTTC. Amino acids: CASSQGPSGYEQYF. The J gene is TRBJ2-7, the V gene TRBV3-1 (or the pseudogene TRBV3-2); D not resolved. V was shortened by 1 base and J by 3 bases, with 10 bases between the two germline ends. The V gene's germline CDR1 is LGHDT and CDR2 YNNKEL (reference sequence). The CDR3 is made up of 14 amino acids.

The chain carries TRBV27 and TRBJ2-1; the match to TRBD1 covers 10 bases. Germline-derived CDR1 and CDR2 are MNHEY and SMNVEV (reference sequence). The V gene end was trimmed by 5 bases and the J gene end by 11 bases; junction bases not matched to a gene: 3. The CDR3 has 12 residues. CDR3 protein: CASSRGQGKQFF. DNA of the CDR3: TGTGCCAGCAGTAGGGGACAGGGGAAGCAGTTCTTC.

The gene calls are TRBV5-4 and TRBJ2-3; perhaps TRBD2 as D (5 bases). Trimming left V 4 bases short and J 0 bases short, with 12 bases between. The CDR3 sequence is 15 residues long. The germline V gene has CDR1 SGHNT and CDR2 YYREEE (reference sequence). The CDR3 coding sequence is TGTGCCAGCAGCCCCCTTCGAGGGAGCACAGATACGCAGTATTTT. Translating gives CASSPLRGSTDTQYF.

This chain uses TRBV5-1 with TRBJ1-1; 9 positions agree with TRBD1. The CDR3 runs 15 residues. The ends lost 5 bases at V and 1 base at J; junction bases unmatched: 6. Germline V gives CDR1 SGHRS, CDR2 YFSETQ. This CDR3 is CASRGTGGPNTEAFF. The DNA for the CDR3 is TGCGCCAGCAGGGGAACAGGGGGCCCGAACACTGAAGCTTTCTTT.

The chain carries TRBV7-6 and TRBJ1-3, with TRBD1 matching 7 bases. The trim removed 4 bases at V and 4 bases at J, leaving 1 base unmatched. The CDR3 is made up of 13 amino acids. CDR1 SGHVS and CDR2 FNYEAQ come from the germline V gene. The CDR3 bases are TGTGCCAGCAGCTCGGGACAGGGAAACACCATATATTTT. Its translation: CASSSGQGNTIYF.

Only one count was recorded for this clone. The V gene is TRBV7-9, the J gene TRBJ2-3; a weak D match, TRBD1 (6 bases). The CDR3 extends over 15 amino acids. Germline V gives CDR1 SEHNR, CDR2 FQNEAQ (reference sequence). Trimming took off 5 bases at V and 7 bases at J, with 19 bases between the two ends. The CDR3 DNA reads TGTGCCAGCAGCAGTCGGGGACAAGACCATTATACGCAGTATTTT. Residues: CASSSRGQDHYTQYF.

The genes are TRBV7-2 and TRBJ2-2; 9 nucleotides align to TRBD1. The CDR3 totals 16 residues. The trim removed 5 bases at V and 3 bases at J, leaving 7 bases unmatched. Per germline, CDR1 SGHTA and CDR2 FQGNSA. CDR3 sequence reads: CASSLKWTGDTGELFF. The CDR3, as DNA: TGTGCCAGCAGCCTCAAATGGACAGGGGACACCGGGGAGCTGTTTTTT.